One sample yielded the 20 T cell receptor beta chains listed below, sequenced in a study of a mutant IDH1 vaccine in newly diagnosed glioma. Specified time point: week 47, end of study. With topical imiquimod, each dose of the vaccine consisted of 300 ug of mutant IDH1 20-mer peptide. Sequencing was performed with immunoSEQ multiplex PCR; in TCRdb, only in-frame clones are kept and a portion is missing. In the table there are 10,000 to 15,000 clones, roughly four fifths of which are singletons. These receptors lack a known antigen. Here the sequenced sample was PBMCs, taken from a glioma patient whose treatment included an IDH1 peptide vaccine. These receptors were collected from a woman in her forties with glioma.

The chain links TRBV6-5 to TRBJ1-5; 7 bases align to TRBD1. The junction had 9 bases not matched to a gene; V was cut back by 5 bases and J by 8 bases. Germline CDR1 reads MNHEY; CDR2 reads SVGAGI. This CDR3 comprises 14 residues. The CDR3 reads CASSHRQGGEPQHF. The CDR3 DNA follows: TGTGCCAGCAGTCACCGACAGGGCGGAGAGCCCCAGCATTTT.

The chain carries TRBV2 and TRBJ2-3; 10 bases line up with TRBD2. The CDR3 is 18 residues long. Germline V gene data show CDR1 as SNHLY and CDR2 as FYNNEI. V trimming: 5 bases; J trimming: 3 bases; junction bases outside the gene matches: 14. For the CDR3, the DNA is TGTGCCAGCAGTCCTCCCAGATTTAGCGGGAGGTCAACAGATACGCAGTATTTT. Protein product: CASSPPRFSGRSTDTQYF.

The genes are TRBV7-6 and TRBJ1-1, with TRBD1 matching over 7 bases. The CDR3 is 16 amino acids. Germline CDR1 and CDR2: SGHVS and FNYEAQ. Losses at the gene ends were 5 bases for V and 1 base for J; bases not matched to a gene: 10. CDR3 DNA sequence: TGTGCCAGCAGCACAAAGGGCTACAGGGGGAACACTGAAGCTTTCTTT. This encodes CASSTKGYRGNTEAFF.

This clone is medium-sized. The rearrangement links TRBV14 to TRBJ1-1; no firm D call. Germline loops: CDR1 SGHDN, CDR2 FVKESK. The V and J ends lost 0 bases and 3 bases respectively, with 17 bases between them. The CDR3 sequence is 17 residues long. The CDR3 sequence is CASSQEPPGRRDTEAFF. DNA for the CDR3: TGTGCCAGCAGCCAAGAACCCCCCGGGAGACGGGACACTGAAGCTTTCTTT.

The gene calls are TRBV19 and TRBJ1-1; the D gene is possibly TRBD1 (6 bases). The germline V gene has CDR1 LNHDA and CDR2 SQIVND (reference sequence). This CDR3 contains 13 residues. V lost 4 bases to trimming and J lost 4 bases, with 10 bases between them. CDR3 sequence (DNA): TGTGCCAGTAGTAACAGGGTGAGCACTGAAGCTTTCTTT. This codes for CASSNRVSTEAFF.

The V and J genes are TRBV19 and TRBJ1-1; D gene ambiguous. Per the germline V gene, CDR1 is LNHDA and CDR2 is SQIVND (reference sequence). The CDR3 covers 15 residues. V was cut by 1 base and J by 2 bases, with 11 bases left in between. CDR3 sequence: CASSIGGRVNTEAFF. The CDR3, as DNA: TGTGCCAGTAGTATAGGGGGTAGGGTAAACACTGAAGCTTTCTTT.

The rearrangement joins TRBV19 to TRBJ1-5, with a possible D match to TRBD1 (6 bases). The CDR3 extends over 17 amino acids. V dropped 4 bases and J dropped 0 bases, with 16 bases sitting between them. The germline V gene has CDR1 LNHDA and CDR2 SQIVND (reference sequence). This CDR3 reads CASSTRVDSYSNQPQHF. The CDR3 nucleotides are TGTGCCAGTAGTACCCGCGTGGACAGCTATAGCAATCAGCCCCAGCATTTT.

This sequence joins TRBV2 and TRBJ1-5; D may be TRBD1 (6 bases). The CDR3 has 14 residues. Germline V CDR1 and CDR2: SNHLY, FYNNEI. Deletions cut 5 bases from V and 4 bases from J, with 12 bases between. DNA for the CDR3: TGTGCCAGCAGTCCATCACAGGGTAATCAGCCCCAGCATTTT. The encoded protein is CASSPSQGNQPQHF.

V gene TRBV25-1 combines with J gene TRBJ2-4; no definite D call. This CDR3 is built from 14 residues. Germline V gene sequence: CDR1 MGHDK, CDR2 SYGVNS. V was cut by 4 bases and J by 2 bases, with 9 bases left in between. The CDR3 bases are TGTGCCAGCAGTGTTGGGGATCCCAAAAACATTCAGTACTTC. This sequence encodes CASSVGDPKNIQYF.

This chain links TRBV6-1 with TRBJ1-1, with 8 nucleotides matching TRBD1. The V and J ends lost 7 bases and 8 bases, in that order; junction bases with no gene match: 3. The CDR3 covers 11 residues. CDR1 MNHNS and CDR2 SASEGT come from the germline V gene. In DNA, the CDR3 is TGTGCCAGCACCGGACAGGGAGAAGCTTTCTTT. Translated: CASTGQGEAFF.

The J gene is TRBJ1-2, the V gene TRBV27; D not certain. CDR3 length: 13 amino acids. The germline CDR1 and CDR2 sequences are MNHEY and SMNVEV (reference sequence). V was shortened by 6 bases and J by 2 bases, with 10 bases between the two germline ends. The CDR3 region has the DNA TGTGCCAGCAGGGCCGACGGGAACTATGGCTACACCTTC. Protein product: CASRADGNYGYTF.

This clone was detected once. V is TRBV21-1 and J is TRBJ1-6; TRBD1 is taken as the D call from the table, unchecked against the DNA. TRBV21-1 is assigned pseudogene status. The CDR3 covers 17 residues. DNA for the CDR3: TGTGCCAGCAGCAAAGCGCCCAGGGGCGATTCTAATTCACCCCTCCACTTT. This sequence encodes CASSKAPRGDSNSPLHF.

The rearrangement uses TRBV6-6 and TRBJ1-3; D might be TRBD1 (6 bases). Germline-derived CDR1 and CDR2 are MNHNY and SVGAGI (reference sequence). V lost 4 bases to trimming and J lost 2 bases, with 12 bases between them. The length of the CDR3 is 15 residues. CDR3 loop: CASSFLQGAGNTIYF. For the CDR3, the DNA is TGTGCCAGCAGTTTTTTACAGGGAGCTGGAAACACCATATATTTT.

The genes are TRBV7-9 and TRBJ2-5; D gene ambiguous. In germline, CDR1 is SEHNR, CDR2 FQNEAQ (reference sequence). V was pared by 6 bases and J by 2 bases, with 13 bases between. This CDR3 has 14 residues. The CDR3 coding sequence is TGTGCCAGCAGTTGGAACACGAGACAAGAGACCCAGTACTTC. This translates into CASSWNTRQETQYF.

The chain uses TRBV7-2 and TRBJ2-7; D unclear. With 5 bases removed from V and 2 bases from J, the gap between germline ends came to 10 bases. This CDR3 spans 13 amino acids. The V gene's germline CDR1 is SGHTA and CDR2 FQGNSA. CDR3 DNA: TGTGCCAGCAGCCCCGCTAGAACCTACGAGCAGTACTTC. Protein sequence: CASSPARTYEQYF.

The chain links TRBV6-1 to TRBJ1-5; D perhaps matches TRBD1 (6 bases). The V gene lost 1 base and the J gene lost 2 bases, with 21 bases spanning the gap. This CDR3 comprises 19 residues. Per germline, CDR1 MNHNS and CDR2 SASEGT. CDR3 protein: CASSEGQVVRPRGNQPQHF. CDR3 nucleotides: TGTGCCAGCAGTGAAGGACAGGTAGTCCGACCAAGAGGCAATCAGCCCCAGCATTTT.

The CDR3: CASSLPLRSVDTDTQYF. CDR3 coding DNA: TGTGCCAGCAGCTTACCCCTCCGGTCTGTTGACACAGATACGCAGTATTTT. The V gene is TRBV11-2, the J gene TRBJ2-3; D is uncertain. The CDR3 extends over 17 amino acids. In germline, CDR1 is SGHAT, CDR2 FQNNGV. Trimming took 2 bases from V and 2 from J, leaving 17 bases between them.

This clone was found a few times. V is TRBV19 and J is TRBJ1-1; no clear D. Trimming cost V 7 bases and J 2 bases, with 17 bases left between them. CDR3 length: 15 residues. Germline V CDR1 and CDR2: LNHDA, SQIVND (reference sequence). CDR3 bases: TGTGCCAGTACTGGTTCCCTTACAGATAACACTGAAGCTTTCTTT. It codes for CASTGSLTDNTEAFF.

Details on this clone: The same CDR3 arises from other DNA sequences in this sample as well. V is TRBV5-4 and J is TRBJ2-5, with D perhaps matching TRBD1 (5 bases). V shed 0 bases and J shed 4 bases, with 7 bases lying between them. The CDR3 has 13 amino acids. From germline, CDR1 is SGHNT and CDR2 YYREEE (reference sequence). The CDR3 loop reads CASSLGGAETQYF. DNA for the CDR3: TGTGCCAGCAGCTTGGGGGGCGCAGAGACCCAGTACTTC. The full variable domain, in which reference TRBV5-4 and TRBJ2-5 provide the parts outside the CDR3, is ETGVTQSPTHLIKTRGQQVTLRCSSQSGHNTVSWYQQALGQGPQFIFQYYREEENGRGNFPPRFSGLQFPNYSSELNVNALELDDSALYLCASSLGGAETQYFGPGTRLLVL.

The chain is built from TRBV7-2 and TRBJ1-2, with 8 positions matching TRBD1. Germline loops: CDR1 SGHTA, CDR2 FQGNSA. The trim removed 5 bases at V and 3 bases at J, leaving 8 bases unmatched. This CDR3 is built from 15 residues. The CDR3 spells CASSLDRGLYYGYTF. CDR3 sequence (DNA): TGTGCCAGCAGCCTAGACAGGGGTCTCTACTATGGCTACACCTTC.